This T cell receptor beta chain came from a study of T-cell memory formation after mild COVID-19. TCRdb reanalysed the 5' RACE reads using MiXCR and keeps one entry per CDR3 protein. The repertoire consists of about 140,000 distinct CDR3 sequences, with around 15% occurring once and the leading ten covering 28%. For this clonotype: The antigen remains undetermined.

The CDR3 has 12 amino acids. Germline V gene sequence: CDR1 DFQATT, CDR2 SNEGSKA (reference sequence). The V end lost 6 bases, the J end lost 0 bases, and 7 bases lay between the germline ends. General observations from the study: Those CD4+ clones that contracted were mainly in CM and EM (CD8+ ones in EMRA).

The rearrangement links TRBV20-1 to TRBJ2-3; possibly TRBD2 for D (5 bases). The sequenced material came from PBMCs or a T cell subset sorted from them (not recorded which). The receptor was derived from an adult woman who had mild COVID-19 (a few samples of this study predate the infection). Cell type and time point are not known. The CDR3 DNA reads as TGCAGTGCGTGGACTAGCACAGATACGCAGTATTTT. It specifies CSAWTSTDTQYF.